One sample yielded the 25 T cell receptor beta chains listed below, sequenced in a study of low-dose radiotherapy and immunotherapy resistance in tumors. The time point: after trial treatment. Treatment of the sample: LDRT plus nivolumab, ipilimumab, low-dose cyclophosphamide and aspirin (RACIN trial). Alpha- and beta-chain coverage of first-strand cDNA came from TRAV- and TRBV-specific primers. A roughly 20-cycle PCR with a constant-region primer and V-primer adapter amplified TCRs. TCRdb analysed the reads with MiXCR anew, one entry per CDR3 protein. The sample records about 84,000 distinct CDR3 sequences, under 20% being singletons. The sample here was PBMCs, taken after low-dose radiotherapy plus immunotherapy. The receptors derive from a male donor with prostate cancer.

This clonotype was seen many times. The chain uses TRBV5-1 and TRBJ1-1; D gene unclear. Per germline, CDR1 SGHRS and CDR2 YFSETQ. Trimming removed 4 bases from V and 0 bases from J, with 13 bases in between. The CDR3 has 15 amino acids. The CDR3 bases are TGCGCCAGCAGCATCTTTACCGGGATGAACACTGAAGCTTTCTTT. Its translation is CASSIFTGMNTEAFF.

This clonotype was detected ten times or more. This sequence joins TRBV28 and TRBJ2-5; tentatively, D is TRBD2 (5 bases). CDR3 length: 14 amino acids. Per germline, CDR1 MDHEN and CDR2 SYDVKM. V lost 2 bases and J lost 2, with 9 bases in between. The CDR3 bases are TGTGCCAGCAGTTTACGAAGCGGTCAAGAGACCCAGTACTTC. This codes for CASSLRSGQETQYF.

This clonotype was seen repeatedly, ten times or more. The chain employs TRBV28 and TRBJ1-2; the match to TRBD1 covers 10 bases. The CDR3 runs to 14 residues. Trimming removed 1 base from V and 5 bases from J; junction bases left unmatched: 1. The germline gives CDR1 MDHEN, CDR2 SYDVKM. In DNA form, the CDR3 reads TGTGCCAGCAGTTTATTGGGACAGGGGTATGGCTACACCTTC. This encodes CASSLLGQGYGYTF.

Turning to this clonotype: A read error is the likely source, as a far larger clone sits one nucleotide away. The chain joins TRBV6-6 to TRBJ2-7; 7 bases map to TRBD2. Trimming took 7 bases from V and 7 from J; bases not matched to a gene: 10. CDR3 length: 13 amino acids. CDR1 and CDR2 (germline): MNHNY, SVGAGI (reference sequence). The CDR3 spells CASKGGSGKEQYF. As DNA, the CDR3 is TGTGCCAGCAAGGGCGGGAGCGGGAAGGAGCAGTACTTC.

This clonotype was counted at least ten times. The chain combines TRBV7-2 with TRBJ1-3; D gene uncertain. The germline V and J ends were trimmed by 1 base and 0 bases, with 7 bases remaining between them. Germline CDR1 SGHTA, CDR2 FQGNSA. The CDR3 has 15 amino acids. The CDR3 is CASSLVAGSGNTIYF. The CDR3 DNA reads TGTGCCAGCAGCTTAGTCGCAGGCTCTGGAAACACCATATATTTT. The full variable domain, in which reference TRBV7-2 and TRBJ1-3 provide the parts outside the CDR3, is GAGVSQSPSNKVTEKGKDVELRCDPISGHTALYWYRQSLGQGLEFLIYFQGNSAPDKSGLPSDRFSAERTGGSVSTLTIQRTQQEDSAVYLCASSLVAGSGNTIYFGEGSWLTVV.

This clonotype has just a few counts. The V and J genes are TRBV25-1 and TRBJ2-1, with TRBD2 matching over 8 bases. With V trimmed by 3 bases and J by 9 bases, 7 bases remained unmatched. Germline loops: CDR1 MGHDK, CDR2 SYGVNS. The CDR3 runs to 14 residues. Written as DNA, the CDR3 is TGTGCCAGCAGTGAGCAGCGGGAGCGCGCTGAGCAGTTCTTC. Translating gives CASSEQRERAEQFF.

This clonotype came up many times. The rearrangement links TRBV5-1 to TRBJ2-7; 11 bases match TRBD2. V dropped 4 bases and J dropped 9; count of bases not matched to a gene: 12. Germline V lookup: CDR1 SGHRS, CDR2 YFSETQ. CDR3 length: 15 residues. CDR3 coding DNA: TGCGCCAGCAGCGATGGGGGACTAGCGGCCTCGGGGCAGTACTTC. Translation gives CASSDGGLAASGQYF.

This clonotype was detected ten times or more. The chain uses TRBV26 and TRBJ1-2; TRBD1, as called in the table, went unchecked against the DNA. TRBV26 is designated a pseudogene. The CDR3 is 15 amino acids. Here the CDR3 DNA reads TGTGCCAGCAGCACGTCGGGACGGTCTAACTATGGCTACACCTTC. Translated: CASSTSGRSNYGYTF.

There are many counts of this clonotype. The junction departs from the called germline gene at one end, perhaps through a read error. The genes are TRBV6-6 and TRBJ2-5; no clear D gene. The CDR3 is 11 amino acids. Germline V gene sequence: CDR1 MNHNY, CDR2 SVGAGI (reference sequence). The CDR3 here is CASIYQETQYF. The CDR3 region has the DNA TGTGCCAGCATTTACCAAGAGACCCAGTACTTC.

This clonotype was recorded at least ten times. The gene calls are TRBV5-5 and TRBJ1-1; TRBD1 might be the D (6 bases). The CDR3 extends over 14 amino acids. CDR1 and CDR2 (germline): SGHKS, YYEKEE (reference sequence). Trimming cost V 0 bases and J 6 bases, with 12 bases left between them. The CDR3 DNA sequence: TGTGCCAGCAGCTTGGAGCAGGGGCTAGCTGAAGCTTTCTTT. It translates to CASSLEQGLAEAFF.

The table lists this clonotype with many counts. This chain joins TRBV19 and TRBJ2-2; D tentatively fits TRBD1 or TRBD2 (5 bases each). Per the germline V gene, CDR1 is LNHDA and CDR2 is SQIVND (reference sequence). This CDR3 spans 15 amino acids. Trimming shortened V by 5 bases and J by 0 bases, and 10 bases separated the two germline ends. The CDR3 coding sequence is TGTGCCAGTAGTCCCGGGACCACGAACACCGGGGAGCTGTTTTTT. Its protein product is CASSPGTTNTGELFF.

The sample holds many counts of this clonotype. V and J are TRBV6-6 and TRBJ2-5; the D gene is possibly TRBD1 (6 bases). The germline gives CDR1 MNHNY, CDR2 SVGAGI (reference sequence). This CDR3 is 14 amino acids long. The ends were cut back, 5 bases at V and 5 bases at J, with 15 bases in the middle. The CDR3 is CASSRLTGSETQYF. The CDR3, as DNA: TGTGCCAGCAGTCGATTAACAGGGTCGGAGACCCAGTACTTC.

Many counts were recorded for this clonotype. The V call is TRBV5-1, the J call TRBJ2-1; TRBD1 matches at 8 bases. The CDR3 extends over 14 amino acids. Germline CDR1 is SGHRS and CDR2 is YFSETQ. The V gene end was trimmed by 4 bases and the J gene end by 9 bases; junction bases not matched to a gene: 9. The CDR3 DNA sequence: TGCGCCAGCAGCCTGGGACAGGCAGGGAGTGAGCAGTTCTTC. This codes for CASSLGQAGSEQFF.

This clonotype was recorded many times. The J gene is TRBJ1-6, the V gene TRBV14, with a tentative D call TRBD1 (6 bases). V was cut by 1 base and J by 7 bases, with 11 bases left in between. CDR1 is SGHDN and CDR2 is FVKESK in the germline V gene. This CDR3 is 15 amino acids long. CDR3 nucleotides: TGTGCCAGCAGCCAAGTCCAGGGGCAGAATTCACCCCTCCACTTT. Its translation: CASSQVQGQNSPLHF.

There are many counts of this clonotype. The V and J genes are TRBV24-1 and TRBJ2-7, with D possibly TRBD1 on 5 matching bases. The CDR3 totals 14 residues. CDR1 is KGHDR and CDR2 is SFDVKD in the germline V gene. Trimming left V 2 bases short and J 3 bases short, with 10 bases between. The CDR3 sequence is CATSDSSTVYEQYF. The CDR3 nucleotides are TGTGCCACCAGTGATTCCTCGACAGTCTACGAGCAGTACTTC.

The V and J genes are TRBV7-9 and TRBJ2-3, with TRBD1 matching over 8 bases. From germline, CDR1 is SEHNR and CDR2 FQNEAQ (reference sequence). J was trimmed by 5 bases and V by 0 bases; bases with no gene match: 10. The CDR3 is made up of 17 amino acids. The CDR3 bases are TGTGCCAGCAGCTTAGCGCTCGTGGACAGGGTTATAGATACGCAGTATTTT. It encodes CASSLALVDRVIDTQYF.

The sample holds many counts of this clonotype. The chain joins TRBV29-1 to TRBJ2-7; D perhaps matches TRBD2 (5 bases). Trimming cost V 5 bases and J 0 bases, with 11 bases left between them. Germline-derived CDR1 and CDR2 are SQVTM and ANQGSEA. The CDR3 covers 13 residues. This CDR3 reads CSVWESSSYEQYF. CDR3 bases: TGCAGCGTTTGGGAGTCAAGCTCCTACGAGCAGTACTTC.

This clonotype was seen ten or more times. The chain links TRBV12-3 or TRBV12-4 to TRBJ1-2; 7 positions match TRBD1. The CDR3 runs 16 residues. J was trimmed by 3 bases and V by 5 bases; bases with no gene match: 12. CDR3 bases: TGTGCCAGCAGTCACGACAGGGCCCCTGCGGACTATGGCTACACCTTC. This encodes CASSHDRAPADYGYTF.

This clonotype was detected ten times or more. The rearrangement uses TRBV19 and TRBJ2-1; the D gene is possibly TRBD2 (5 bases). CDR1 LNHDA and CDR2 SQIVND come from the germline V gene (reference sequence). The V and J ends lost 6 bases and 4 bases respectively, with 16 bases between them. CDR3 size: 15 residues. The CDR3 sequence: CASRREYGEYNEQFF. The CDR3, as DNA: TGTGCCAGTAGACGAGAGTATGGGGAGTACAATGAGCAGTTCTTC.

This clonotype was picked up many times. This chain joins TRBV5-1 and TRBJ2-5; 7 bases map to TRBD1. CDR1 is SGHRS, CDR2 YFSETQ, per germline. The CDR3 sequence is 14 residues long. The junction had 5 bases not matched to a gene; V was cut back by 4 bases and J by 2 bases. CDR3 bases: TGCGCCAGCAGCCACGGGACAGCGCAAGAGACCCAGTACTTC. Translating it yields CASSHGTAQETQYF.

This clonotype was observed at least ten times. CDR3 region: CSALAGSFNTGELFF. In DNA form, the CDR3 reads TGCAGTGCCCTAGCGGGATCTTTCAACACCGGGGAGCTGTTTTTT. The rearrangement uses TRBV20-1 and TRBJ2-2; TRBD2 aligns across 9 bases. CDR3 length: 15 residues. Per germline, CDR1 DFQATT and CDR2 SNEGSKA (reference sequence). V dropped 6 bases and J dropped 2; count of bases not matched to a gene: 7.

This clonotype occurred many times. The chain couples TRBV19 to TRBJ2-3; 9 positions match TRBD2. Germline assignment: CDR1 LNHDA and CDR2 SQIVND (reference sequence). J lost 4 bases, V lost 1 base, and 6 bases had no gene match. The CDR3 loop spans 16 amino acids. The CDR3 DNA sequence: TGTGCCAGTAGTATAGTAGGGACTAGCTTTCCAGATACGCAGTATTTT. Translating it yields CASSIVGTSFPDTQYF.

A note on this clonotype: This may be a read error: a much more frequent sequence differs by one nucleotide. Because the CDR3 is missing its conserved closing phenylalanine or tryptophan, this is likely a read error. The CDR3 DNA follows: TGTGCCAGTGGGACAGGGGGTACCACCATATATTGT. As protein: CASGTGGTTIYC. The chain couples TRBV28 to TRBJ1-3; the match to TRBD1 covers 11 bases. From germline, CDR1 is MDHEN and CDR2 SYDVKM. This CDR3 has 12 amino acids. V was pared by 9 bases and J by 9 bases, with 4 bases of the junction left unmatched.

There are many counts of this clonotype. This chain joins TRBV28 and TRBJ2-1, with 10 bases identical to TRBD1. The CDR3 contains 18 residues. V was clipped by 3 bases and J by 8 bases; unmatched bases: 16. Germline CDR1 is MDHEN and CDR2 is SYDVKM. CDR3: CASSFGTGEIGRSDEQFF. CDR3 DNA: TGTGCCAGCAGTTTCGGGACAGGGGAAATCGGCCGGTCGGATGAGCAGTTCTTC.

This clonotype occurred many times. CDR3 amino acids: CATSLGGTDTQYF. In DNA form, the CDR3 reads TGTGCCACCAGTTTAGGCGGAACAGATACGCAGTATTTT. The chain uses TRBV24-1 and TRBJ2-3, with no clear D. Germline V gene sequence: CDR1 KGHDR, CDR2 SFDVKD. The CDR3 totals 13 residues. Deletions cut 6 bases from V and 3 bases from J, with 9 bases between.